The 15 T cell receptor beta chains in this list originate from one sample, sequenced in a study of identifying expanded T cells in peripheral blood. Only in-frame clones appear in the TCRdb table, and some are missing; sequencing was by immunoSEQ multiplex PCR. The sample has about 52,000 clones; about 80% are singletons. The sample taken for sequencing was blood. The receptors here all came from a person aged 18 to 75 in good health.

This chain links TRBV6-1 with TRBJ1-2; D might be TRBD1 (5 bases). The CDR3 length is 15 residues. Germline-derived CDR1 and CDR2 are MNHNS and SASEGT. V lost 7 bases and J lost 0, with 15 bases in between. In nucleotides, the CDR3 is TGTGCCAGCAAGCAGGGACCCTTATCTAACTATGGCTACACCTTC. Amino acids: CASKQGPLSNYGYTF.

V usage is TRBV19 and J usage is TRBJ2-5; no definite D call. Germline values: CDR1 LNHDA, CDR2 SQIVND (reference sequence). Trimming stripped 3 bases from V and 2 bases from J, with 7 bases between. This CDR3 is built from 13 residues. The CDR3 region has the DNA TGTGCCAGTAGTATTACACGTCAAGAGACCCAGTACTTC. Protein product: CASSITRQETQYF.

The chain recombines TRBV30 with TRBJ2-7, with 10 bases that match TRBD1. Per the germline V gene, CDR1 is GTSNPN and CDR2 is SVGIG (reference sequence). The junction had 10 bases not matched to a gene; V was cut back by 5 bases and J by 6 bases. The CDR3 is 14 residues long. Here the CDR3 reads CAWSDRGRFPEQYF. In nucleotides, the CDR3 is TGTGCCTGGTCAGACAGGGGGCGTTTCCCCGAGCAGTACTTC.

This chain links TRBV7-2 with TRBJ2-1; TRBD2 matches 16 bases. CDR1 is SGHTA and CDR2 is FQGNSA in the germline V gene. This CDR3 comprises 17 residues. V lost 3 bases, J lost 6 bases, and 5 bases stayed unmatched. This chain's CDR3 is CASSLGLAGGYSNEQFF. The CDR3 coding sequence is TGTGCCAGCAGCTTGGGACTAGCGGGAGGGTACAGCAATGAGCAGTTCTTC.

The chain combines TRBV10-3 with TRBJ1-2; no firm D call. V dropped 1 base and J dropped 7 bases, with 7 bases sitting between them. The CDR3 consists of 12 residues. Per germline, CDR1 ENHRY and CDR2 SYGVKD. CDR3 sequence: CAISELEFGYTF. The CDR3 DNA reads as TGTGCCATCAGTGAGTTGGAATTTGGCTACACCTTC.

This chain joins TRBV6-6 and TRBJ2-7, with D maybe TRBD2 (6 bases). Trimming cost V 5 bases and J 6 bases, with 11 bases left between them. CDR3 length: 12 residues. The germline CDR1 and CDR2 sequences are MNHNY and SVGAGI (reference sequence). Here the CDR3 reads CASSRAGPEQYF. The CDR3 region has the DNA TGTGCCAGCAGTCGCGCGGGGCCCGAGCAGTACTTC.

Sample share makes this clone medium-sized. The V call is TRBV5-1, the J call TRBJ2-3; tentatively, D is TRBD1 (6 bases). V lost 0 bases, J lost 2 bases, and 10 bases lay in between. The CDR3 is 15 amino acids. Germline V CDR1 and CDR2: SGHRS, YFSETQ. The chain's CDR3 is CASSLVKGDTDTQYF. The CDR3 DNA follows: TGCGCCAGCAGCTTGGTAAAGGGGGACACAGATACGCAGTATTTT.

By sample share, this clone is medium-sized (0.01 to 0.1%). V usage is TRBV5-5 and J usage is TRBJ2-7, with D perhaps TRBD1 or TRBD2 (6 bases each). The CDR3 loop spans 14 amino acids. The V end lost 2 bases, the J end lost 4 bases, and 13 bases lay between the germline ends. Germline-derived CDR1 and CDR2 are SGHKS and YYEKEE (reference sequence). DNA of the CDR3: TGTGCCAGCAGCTTCAGAAAGGGGGGATACGAGCAGTACTTC. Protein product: CASSFRKGGYEQYF. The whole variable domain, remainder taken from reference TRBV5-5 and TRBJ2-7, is DAGVTQSPTHLIKTRGQQVTLRCSPISGHKSVSWYQQVLGQGPQFIFQYYEKEERGRGNFPDRFSARQFPNYSSELNVNALLLGDSALYLCASSFRKGGYEQYFGPGTRLTVT.

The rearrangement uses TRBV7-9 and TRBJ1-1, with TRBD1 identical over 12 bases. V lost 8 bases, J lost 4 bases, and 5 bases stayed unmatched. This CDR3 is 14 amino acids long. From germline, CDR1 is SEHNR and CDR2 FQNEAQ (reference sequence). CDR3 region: CASAGQGARTEAFF. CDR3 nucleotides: TGTGCCAGCGCGGGACAGGGGGCTCGCACTGAAGCTTTCTTT.

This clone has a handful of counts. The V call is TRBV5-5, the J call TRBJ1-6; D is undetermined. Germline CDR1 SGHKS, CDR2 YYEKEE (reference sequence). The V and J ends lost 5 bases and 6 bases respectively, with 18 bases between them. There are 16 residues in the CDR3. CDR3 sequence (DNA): TGTGCCAGCAGTTACGAGTTAACCGGGTTTAATTCACCCCTCCACTTT. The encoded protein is CASSYELTGFNSPLHF.

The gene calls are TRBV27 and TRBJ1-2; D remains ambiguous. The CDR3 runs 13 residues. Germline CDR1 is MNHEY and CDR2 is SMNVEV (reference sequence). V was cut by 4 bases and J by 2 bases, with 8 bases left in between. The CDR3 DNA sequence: TGTGCCAGCAGTTCTAACGGCAACTATGGCTACACCTTC. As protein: CASSSNGNYGYTF.

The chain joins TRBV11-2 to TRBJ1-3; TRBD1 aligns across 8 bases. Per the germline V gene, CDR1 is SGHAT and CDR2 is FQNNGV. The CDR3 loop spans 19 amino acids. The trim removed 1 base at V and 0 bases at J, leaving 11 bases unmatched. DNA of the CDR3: TGTGCCAGCAGCTTAGCCCTAGGGACAGGCGCCTACTCTGGAAACACCATATATTTT. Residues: CASSLALGTGAYSGNTIYF.

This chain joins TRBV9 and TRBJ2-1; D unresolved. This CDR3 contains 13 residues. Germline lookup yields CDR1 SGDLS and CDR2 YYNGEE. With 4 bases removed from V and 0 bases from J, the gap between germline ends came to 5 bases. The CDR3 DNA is TGTGCCAGCAGCCCAAACTCCTACAATGAGCAGTTCTTC. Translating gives CASSPNSYNEQFF.

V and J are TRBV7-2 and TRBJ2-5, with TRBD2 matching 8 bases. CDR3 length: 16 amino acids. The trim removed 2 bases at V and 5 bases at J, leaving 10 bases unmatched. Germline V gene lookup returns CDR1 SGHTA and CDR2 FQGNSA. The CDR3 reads CASSLRSAGGVETQYF. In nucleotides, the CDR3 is TGTGCCAGCAGCTTAAGGTCGGCGGGGGGTGTGGAGACCCAGTACTTC.

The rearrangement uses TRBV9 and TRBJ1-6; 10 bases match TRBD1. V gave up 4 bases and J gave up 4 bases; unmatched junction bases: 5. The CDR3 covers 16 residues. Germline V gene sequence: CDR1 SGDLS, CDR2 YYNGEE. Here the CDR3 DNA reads TGTGCCAGCAGCACAGGGACAGGGGAGTATAATTCACCCCTCCACTTT. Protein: CASSTGTGEYNSPLHF.